This T cell receptor beta chain was observed in a study of shared clonotypes between healthy human individuals. Assay execution proceeded at the deep level. The DNA input per sorted-subset replicate PCR was 200 ng, corresponding to tens of thousands of T cell genomes. Data came from immunoSEQ multiplex PCR; TCRdb stores just in-frame clones and leaves some out. Of 560,000 or so clones in the sample, roughly 96% are singletons; the top ten hold 0.11%. Germline-derived CDR1 and CDR2 are SGDLS and YYNGEE. The length of the CDR3 is 11 residues. The V end was cut by 3 bases, the J end by 4 bases, with 4 bases between. Remarks on this clone: Its cognate antigen is unknown. Other DNA sequences from this sample encode an identical CDR3 as well.

Naive CD8 cells were CD45RO-negative, positively selected for CCR7, excluding terminally differentiated effector memory CD45RA+ cells. Donors, healthy HIV-negative adults, lacked recent acute infections or vaccinations. General study results and limits: Naive subsets tended to show greater estimated richness than memory subsets.

Sequences were obtained from naive CD8+ T cells sorted from blood. The chain has TRBV9 and TRBJ2-5; the D is unclear. This TCR was sampled from a woman aged 25-40 years in good health. CDR3 in DNA: TGTGCCAGCAGCGCGGGAGAGACCCAGTACTTC. Encoded protein: CASSAGETQYF.